These T cell receptor beta chains were read from a single sample in a study of cytotoxic CD8 clonotypes in ibrutinib-treated CLL. Here immunoSEQ multiplex PCR was the method, and the copy in TCRdb shows in-frame clones only, minus some. This sample has fewer than 400,000 clones, with about 61% found just once. The sequenced sample was PBMCs, obtained after 36 months of ibrutinib treatment. Every receptor here comes from a human donor with chronic lymphocytic leukemia. The CDR3 runs from the conserved cysteine through the conserved F or W.

J	V	CDR3
TRBJ2-7	TRBV6-1	CASIQRGGHSYEQYF
TRBJ2-7	TRBV4-3	CASSQERLATYEQYF
TRBJ2-7	TRBV29-1	CSVDLPDSYEQYF
TRBJ2-5	TRBV25-1	CASSNRDRGLQETQYF
TRBJ1-1	TRBV10-3	CAISAGGLGNTEAFF
TRBJ2-3	TRBV7-9	CASSPAGQGRDTQYF
TRBJ1-2	TRBV7-2	CASSSGQGWSGYTF
TRBJ1-5	TRBV10-2	CASSAPSTGGLLNQPQHF
TRBJ1-5	TRBV11-2	CASSLDVGVSQHF
TRBJ2-1	TRBV18	CASSRALEGSYNEQFF
TRBJ1-1	TRBV13	CASSVTRDRGSEAFF
TRBJ2-1	TRBV11-2	CASSFTGLAGGPWEQFF
TRBJ1-1	TRBV5-1	CASSLVKGQGTAFF
TRBJ1-5	TRBV19	CASSTRTGYSNQPQHF
TRBJ1-1	TRBV5-1	CASSIDNLNTEAFF
TRBJ2-1	TRBV29-1	CSVEGLAGAPYNEQFF
TRBJ2-1	TRBV28	CASSSYSVAGPTPPNNEQFF
TRBJ2-1	TRBV27	CASSFTAISYNEQFF
TRBJ2-7	TRBV4-1	CAGHRLQDRYF
TRBJ1-2	TRBV15	CATSRATGGDYGYTF
TRBJ1-4	TRBV5-1	CASSTASAEKLFF
TRBJ1-2	TRBV2	CASKTAGGYGYTF
TRBJ1-4	TRBV18	CASSLGTDNEKLFF
TRBJ2-1	TRBV10-3	CAIRGRYGDEQFF
TRBJ2-3	TRBV7-3	CASSPWRGEDTQYF
TRBJ1-3	TRBV5-4	CASSLGGANTIYF
TRBJ1-2	TRBV5-6	CASSRFGTAYGYTF
TRBJ1-5	TRBV5-8	CASNPPVWVNQPQHF
TRBJ2-3	TRBV18	CASSPIAGISTDTQYF
TRBJ2-5	TRBV6-6	CASSQRGGTQYF
TRBJ2-7	TRBV25-1	CASSELGLAGGEQYF
TRBJ2-7	TRBV6-1	CASSGGFLSYEQYF
TRBJ2-1	TRBV5-1	CASSLESSGEQFF
TRBJ2-2	TRBV19	CASSGVAGVTGELFF
TRBJ2-7	TRBV4-3	CASSQGSAGGYEQYF
TRBJ2-7	TRBV11-2	CASSSLKMGQGLYEQYF
TRBJ1-3	TRBV9	CASRSGAGNTIYF
TRBJ2-4	TRBV4-1	CASSQDPGNPAKNIQYF
TRBJ1-6	TRBV6-1	CASRDRQGGSPLHF
TRBJ1-2	TRBV7-2	CASSLNRDGSYGYTF
TRBJ2-1	TRBV5-1	CASSLVASGGNEQFF
TRBJ2-1	TRBV28	CASSLLRVDRVRGEQFF
TRBJ2-7	TRBV19	CASRSPGVGGYEQYF
TRBJ1-2	TRBV18	CASSPRTLDYGYTF
TRBJ1-1	TRBV9	CASSVGAGGMNTEAFF
TRBJ2-7	TRBV29-1	CSVAGSGRPLGYEQYF